Listed here is a single T cell receptor beta chain. CDR3 length: 16 residues. Per the germline V gene, CDR1 is SGHRS and CDR2 is YFSETQ. V was trimmed by 0 bases and J by 2 bases, leaving 12 bases between them. These data originate in a study of blood T cell repertoires in COVID-19. Study at large: Sample material is recorded as cDNA or gDNA derived from T cells, B-cell-depleted T cells, or PBMCs.

Libraries were prepared by immunoSEQ multiplex PCR; TCRdb keeps only in-frame clonotypes and omits some of them. The sample shows about 220,000 clones, around 84% of them seen only once. The clonotype comes from a man in his fifties or sixties with active or convalescent COVID-19. Sequences were obtained from peripheral blood. J is TRBJ2-1 and V is TRBV5-1; D not resolved. The DNA for the CDR3 is TGCGCCAGCAGCTTGGAGTGGCGTACTACCTACAATGAGCAGTTCTTC. Protein sequence: CASSLEWRTTYNEQFF.